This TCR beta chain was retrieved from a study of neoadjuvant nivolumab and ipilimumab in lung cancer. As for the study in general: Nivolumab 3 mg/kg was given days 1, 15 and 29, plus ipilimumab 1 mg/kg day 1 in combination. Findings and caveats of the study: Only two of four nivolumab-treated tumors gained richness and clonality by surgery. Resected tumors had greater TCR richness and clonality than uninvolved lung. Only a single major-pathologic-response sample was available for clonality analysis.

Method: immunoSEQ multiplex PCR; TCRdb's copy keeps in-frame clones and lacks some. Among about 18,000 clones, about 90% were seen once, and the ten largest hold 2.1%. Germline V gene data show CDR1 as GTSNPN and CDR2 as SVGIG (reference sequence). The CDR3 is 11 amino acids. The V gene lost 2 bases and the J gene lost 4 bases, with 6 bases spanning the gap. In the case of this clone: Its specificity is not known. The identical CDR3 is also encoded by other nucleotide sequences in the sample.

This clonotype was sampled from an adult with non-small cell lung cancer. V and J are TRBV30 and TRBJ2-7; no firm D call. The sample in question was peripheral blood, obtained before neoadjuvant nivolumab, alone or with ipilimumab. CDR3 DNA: TGTGCCTGGAGTCCTACATACGAGCAGTACTTC. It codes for CAWSPTYEQYF.